Shown below are 29 T cell receptor beta chains from a single sample sequenced in a study of blood T cell repertoires in COVID-19. Clones were read by immunoSEQ multiplex PCR, and TCRdb kept only the in-frame ones, dropping some. The sample lists roughly 120,000 clones, roughly 80% occurring once. Material for sequencing was peripheral blood. Receptors were obtained from a man under 40 with acute or convalescent COVID-19.

This clone has only a few counts. The chain carries TRBV18 and TRBJ1-1; 10 nucleotides line up with TRBD1. The CDR3 is 13 amino acids. The trim removed 4 bases at V and 11 bases at J, leaving 7 bases unmatched. CDR1 is KGHSH and CDR2 is LQKENI in the germline V gene. The CDR3 loop is CASSLGTGDKAFF. CDR3 nucleotides: TGTGCCAGCTCACTCGGGACAGGGGATAAGGCTTTCTTT. Complete variable domain (other parts from reference TRBV18 and TRBJ1-1): NAGVMQNPRHLVRRRGQEARLRCSPMKGHSHVYWYRQLPEEGLKFMVYLQKENIIDESGMPKERFSAEFPKEGPSILRIQQVVRGDSAAYFCASSLGTGDKAFFGQGTRLTVV.

DNA of the CDR3: TGTGCCAGCAGCGCCTCTCGACAGGGTTTTGGCAATGAGCAGTTCTTC. Its protein product is CASSASRQGFGNEQFF. The genes are TRBV11-2 and TRBJ2-1; 7 bases align to TRBD1. In germline, CDR1 is SGHAT, CDR2 FQNNGV. CDR3 length equals 16 residues. Germline trimming cut 5 bases from V and 6 bases from J; bases unmatched to any gene: 13.

This chain uses TRBV7-2 with TRBJ2-1; 8 bases agree with TRBD2. Germline V gene lookup returns CDR1 SGHTA and CDR2 FQGNSA. The CDR3 consists of 14 residues. Unmatched junction bases numbered 2, after V lost 3 bases and J lost 4 bases. CDR3 sequence reads: CASSFGLAYNEQFF. The CDR3 region has the DNA TGTGCCAGCAGCTTTGGACTAGCTTACAATGAGCAGTTCTTC.

This clone was seen a handful of times. This chain joins TRBV5-1 and TRBJ1-3; no definite D call. The germline V gene encodes CDR1 SGHRS and CDR2 YFSETQ. V was clipped by 4 bases and J by 0 bases, with 8 bases between them. This CDR3 is 14 amino acids long. DNA for the CDR3: TGCGCCAGCAGCCAGTTTTCCTCTGGAAACACCATATATTTT. Its protein is CASSQFSSGNTIYF.

The chain carries TRBV4-1 and TRBJ1-1; D is undetermined. The CDR3 contains 17 residues. The V end lost 1 base, the J end lost 0 bases, and 15 bases lay between the germline ends. The germline CDR1 and CDR2 sequences are MGHRA and YSYEKL. The DNA of the CDR3 is TGCGCCAGCAGCCAAGGTTCCTGGGCAGAGATGAACACTGAAGCTTTCTTT. As protein: CASSQGSWAEMNTEAFF.

This clone was seen a single time. The chain carries TRBV14 and TRBJ2-1; the D gene is possibly TRBD2 (6 bases). Germline assignment: CDR1 SGHDN and CDR2 FVKESK. There are 17 residues in the CDR3. Trimming shortened V by 6 bases and J by 6 bases, and 24 bases separated the two germline ends. The CDR3, as DNA: TGTGCCAGCAGACCAACGGGACTTTCCGATAGGGGCAATGAGCAGTTCTTC. Translating it yields CASRPTGLSDRGNEQFF.

The chain carries TRBV5-1 and TRBJ1-2; D is unclear. The V end was cut by 2 bases, the J end by 2 bases, with 19 bases between. The CDR3 loop spans 17 amino acids. Germline V lookup: CDR1 SGHRS, CDR2 YFSETQ. The CDR3 loop reads CASSLVGRDPKNYGYTF. The CDR3 nucleotides read TGCGCCAGCAGCTTAGTGGGGAGAGATCCTAAAAACTATGGCTACACCTTC.

The V call is TRBV9, the J call TRBJ2-7, with 7 bases matching TRBD2. The V segment lost 3 bases and the J segment 1 base; nucleotides outside the gene matches: 10. Germline V gene lookup returns CDR1 SGDLS and CDR2 YYNGEE. This CDR3 has 16 residues. The CDR3 is CASSESDTSDSYEQYF. The CDR3 DNA reads TGTGCCAGCAGCGAATCAGACACTAGCGATTCCTACGAGCAGTACTTC.

The chain has TRBV2 and TRBJ1-4; perhaps TRBD1 as D (5 bases). In germline, CDR1 is SNHLY, CDR2 FYNNEI. This CDR3 has 14 residues. V lost 3 bases and J 5 bases, leaving 10 bases between the germline ends. The DNA of the CDR3 is TGTGCCAGCAGTGACAGGGCCCTCAATGAAAAACTGTTTTTT. It encodes CASSDRALNEKLFF.

The rearrangement joins TRBV5-1 to TRBJ2-5; TRBD1 agrees at 10 bases. V dropped 2 bases and J dropped 5; count of bases not matched to a gene: 3. Germline V gene sequence: CDR1 SGHRS, CDR2 YFSETQ. The CDR3 consists of 14 residues. CDR3 bases: TGCGCCAGCAGCTTCGGACAGGGGGTGGAGACCCAGTACTTC. The encoded protein is CASSFGQGVETQYF.

The chain has TRBV27 and TRBJ2-7; the D gene is possibly TRBD2 (7 bases). The CDR3 runs to 14 residues. Looked up from germline, CDR1 is MNHEY and CDR2 is SMNVEV (reference sequence). Trimming took off 6 bases at V and 9 bases at J, with 21 bases between the two ends. The CDR3, as DNA: TGTGCCAGCAGCGGCGGGGGCCTCTACGTCGGGCAGTACTTC. It is translated as CASSGGGLYVGQYF.

This chain connects TRBV10-1 to TRBJ2-7, with TRBD1 as a possible D gene (5 bases). Trimming left V 6 bases short and J 6 bases short, with 18 bases between. This CDR3 comprises 14 residues. Germline V gene data show CDR1 as WNHNN and CDR2 as SYGVQD (reference sequence). CDR3 nucleotide sequence: TGCGCCAGCAGAATCCTCAGGGTTTCAACCGAGCAGTACGTC. It is translated as CASRILRVSTEQYV.

The J gene is TRBJ2-3, the V gene TRBV21-1; whether TRBD2, the table's D call, matches the DNA was not checked. TRBV21-1 is a pseudogene. This CDR3 contains 16 residues. The CDR3 nucleotides read TGTGCCAGCAGCAAAGGATGGCGGGGTAGGTCAGATACGCAGTATTTT. Encoded protein: CASSKGWRGRSDTQYF.

This clone was seen more than once but under ten times. The V and J genes are TRBV5-5 and TRBJ2-7, with 7 nucleotides matching TRBD1. Germline trimming cut 4 bases from V and 0 bases from J; bases unmatched to any gene: 7. The CDR3 has 15 amino acids. Germline assignment: CDR1 SGHKS and CDR2 YYEKEE (reference sequence). DNA for the CDR3: TGTGCCAGCAGCGTAGGACAGGCGAACTCCTACGAGCAGTACTTC. The encoded protein is CASSVGQANSYEQYF.

The rearrangement links TRBV7-2 to TRBJ1-2, with TRBD1 matching over 8 bases. CDR1 is SGHTA, CDR2 FQGNSA, per germline. The CDR3 consists of 15 residues. J gave up 4 bases and V 5 bases, and 9 bases lay outside the gene matches. The CDR3 DNA is TGTGCCAGCAGCCCACAGGACAGGGAGGCCTATGGCTACACCTTC. Residues: CASSPQDREAYGYTF.

The table lists this clone with a count of one. J is TRBJ1-1 and V is TRBV7-2; D gene unclear. The germline V gene encodes CDR1 SGHTA and CDR2 FQGNSA. CDR3 length equals 14 residues. The V end was cut by 5 bases, the J end by 2 bases, with 12 bases between. The CDR3 DNA reads TGTGCCAGCAGCCAACCCGGACTCAACACTGAAGCTTTCTTT. It specifies CASSQPGLNTEAFF.

This rearrangement joins TRBV5-1 to TRBJ2-1, with 16 bases matching TRBD2. Trimming cost V 1 base and J 0 bases; bases outside gene matches: 7. Per germline, CDR1 SGHRS and CDR2 YFSETQ. CDR3 length: 20 amino acids. The CDR3 DNA follows: TGCGCCAGCAGCTTGAACCCGGGACTAGCGGGGGGGAGCTCCTACAATGAGCAGTTCTTC. This translates into CASSLNPGLAGGSSYNEQFF.

The rearrangement links TRBV12-3 or TRBV12-4 to TRBJ2-5, with TRBD1 identical over 7 bases. This CDR3 contains 12 residues. V was pared by 5 bases and J by 3 bases, with 0 bases of the junction left unmatched. For the CDR3, the DNA is TGTGCCAGCAGTGACAGGGAAGAGACCCAGTACTTC. It yields the protein CASSDREETQYF.

The chain employs TRBV7-6 and TRBJ2-3, with 8 bases fitting TRBD1. Germline lookup yields CDR1 SGHVS and CDR2 FNYEAQ. With 4 bases clipped from V and 4 bases from J, the junction kept 10 bases outside the gene matches. This CDR3 is built from 16 residues. CDR3 loop: CASSSNTGGRADTQYF. CDR3 DNA sequence: TGTGCCAGCAGCTCAAACACAGGGGGAAGGGCAGATACGCAGTATTTT. The variable domain in full, completed from reference TRBV7-6 and TRBJ2-3, reads GAGVSQSPRYKVTKRGQDVALRCDPISGHVSLYWYRQALGQGPEFLTYFNYEAQQDKSGLPNDRFSAERPEGSISTLTIQRTEQRDSAMYRCASSSNTGGRADTQYFGPGTRLTVL.

The J gene is TRBJ1-1, the V gene TRBV6-5; TRBD1 agrees at 8 bases. Germline V gene sequence: CDR1 MNHEY, CDR2 SVGAGI. V dropped 3 bases and J dropped 4; count of bases not matched to a gene: 4. The CDR3 spans 14 residues. The CDR3 DNA reads as TGTGCCAGCAGTTATTCACAGGGGGGCACTGAAGCTTTCTTT. Protein sequence: CASSYSQGGTEAFF.

The gene calls are TRBV11-2 and TRBJ1-5, with TRBD1 matching over 7 bases. The CDR3 runs to 13 residues. With 4 bases clipped from V and 7 bases from J, the junction kept 4 bases outside the gene matches. Per the germline V gene, CDR1 is SGHAT and CDR2 is FQNNGV. DNA of the CDR3: TGTGCCAGCAGCTCGACAGGGAACCAGCCCCAGCATTTT. The encoded protein is CASSSTGNQPQHF.

The CDR3 spells CAWSVRKGLETQYF. Written as DNA, the CDR3 is TGTGCCTGGAGTGTACGCAAGGGACTGGAGACCCAGTACTTC. This rearrangement joins TRBV30 to TRBJ2-5; a weak D match, TRBD2 (6 bases). Germline CDR1 GTSNPN, CDR2 SVGIG (reference sequence). Trimming removed 0 bases at V and 5 bases at J, with 13 bases between. The CDR3 extends over 14 amino acids.

In this sample, this clone turned up once. This rearrangement joins TRBV15 to TRBJ1-2; D unclear. V shed 3 bases and J shed 5 bases, with 13 bases lying between them. This CDR3 has 14 amino acids. CDR1 and CDR2 (germline): LNHNV, YYDKDF (reference sequence). DNA of the CDR3: TGTGCCACCAGCAGGGACTTGGCTACATATGGCTACACCTTC. Its protein is CATSRDLATYGYTF.

This clone has more than one count but fewer than ten. The V and J genes are TRBV7-6 and TRBJ2-7; 8 nucleotides match TRBD1. The CDR3 has 13 amino acids. V gave up 6 bases and J gave up 2 bases; unmatched junction bases: 3. Germline V CDR1 and CDR2: SGHVS, FNYEAQ. This chain's CDR3 is CASRPTGAYEQYF. The CDR3 DNA follows: TGTGCCAGCAGGCCGACAGGGGCCTACGAGCAGTACTTC.

This sequence joins TRBV9 and TRBJ2-2; D may be TRBD1 (5 bases). CDR3 size: 14 residues. Germline V CDR1 and CDR2: SGDLS, YYNGEE. The V end lost 0 bases, the J end lost 6 bases, and 9 bases lay between the germline ends. CDR3 region: CASSVEVGPGELFF. Here the CDR3 DNA reads TGTGCCAGCAGCGTAGAAGTGGGGCCCGGGGAGCTGTTTTTT.

CDR3 sequence: CAISETRDRDYGYTF. CDR3 coding DNA: TGTGCCATCAGTGAGACTCGGGACAGGGACTATGGCTACACCTTC. The chain joins TRBV10-3 to TRBJ1-2; 9 nucleotides agree with TRBD1. The junction had 4 bases not matched to a gene; V was cut back by 2 bases and J by 3 bases. CDR1 and CDR2 from the germline V gene are ENHRY and SYGVKD. This CDR3 comprises 15 residues.

The chain recombines TRBV12-3 or TRBV12-4 with TRBJ1-1; 7 bases line up with TRBD1. V shed 6 bases, J shed 11 bases, and the junction held 12 bases outside the gene matches. The CDR3 runs to 13 residues. The DNA of the CDR3 is TGTGCCAGCAGCCAACAAGCCCAGACAGGGGCTTTCTTT. Protein sequence: CASSQQAQTGAFF.

The gene calls are TRBV7-8 and TRBJ2-7, with 10 nucleotides matching TRBD2. The CDR3 covers 16 residues. Germline-derived CDR1 and CDR2 are SGHVS and FQNEAQ. V dropped 2 bases and J dropped 3; count of bases not matched to a gene: 7. The chain's CDR3 is CASSLTSGVGGYEQYF. The CDR3 DNA sequence: TGTGCCAGCAGCTTAACTAGCGGGGTTGGGGGCTACGAGCAGTACTTC.

There are a few counts of this clone. The DNA of the CDR3 is TGTGCCAGCAGTTTACAGGGTCCCGGTGGGGAGCAGTTCTTC. Amino acid sequence: CASSLQGPGGEQFF. The J gene is TRBJ2-1, the V gene TRBV6-5; TRBD1 is a possible D gene (6 bases). The CDR3 has 14 residues. Germline lookup yields CDR1 MNHEY and CDR2 SVGAGI. Trimming took off 4 bases at V and 10 bases at J, with 17 bases between the two ends.